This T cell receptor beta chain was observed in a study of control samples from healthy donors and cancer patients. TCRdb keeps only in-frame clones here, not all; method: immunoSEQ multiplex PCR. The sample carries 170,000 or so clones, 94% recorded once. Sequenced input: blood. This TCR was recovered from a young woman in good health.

This CDR3 is CASSDSREGQGDNQPQHF. The DNA of the CDR3 is TGTGCCAGCAGTGACTCTAGAGAGGGGCAGGGAGACAATCAGCCCCAGCATTTT. The chain links TRBV6-4 to TRBJ1-5; D perhaps matches TRBD1 (5 bases). The CDR3 covers 18 residues. Between the trimmed V and J ends, which lost 0 bases and 3 bases, there was a span of 18 bases. Germline V gene data show CDR1 as MRHNA and CDR2 as SNTAGT.